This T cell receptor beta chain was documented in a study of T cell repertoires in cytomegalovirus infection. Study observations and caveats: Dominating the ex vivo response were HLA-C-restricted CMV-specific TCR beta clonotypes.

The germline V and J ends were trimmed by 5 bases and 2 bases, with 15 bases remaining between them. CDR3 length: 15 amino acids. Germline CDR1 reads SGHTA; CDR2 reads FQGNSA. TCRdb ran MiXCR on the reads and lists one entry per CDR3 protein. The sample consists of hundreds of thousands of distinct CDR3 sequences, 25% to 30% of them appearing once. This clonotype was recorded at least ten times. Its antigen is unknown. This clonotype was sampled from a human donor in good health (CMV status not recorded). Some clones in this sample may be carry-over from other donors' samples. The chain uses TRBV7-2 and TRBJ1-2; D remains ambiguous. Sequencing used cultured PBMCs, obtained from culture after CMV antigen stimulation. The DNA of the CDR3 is TGTGCCAGCAGCCCCACGGCACTCACCAACTATGGCTACACCTTC. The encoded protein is CASSPTALTNYGYTF.